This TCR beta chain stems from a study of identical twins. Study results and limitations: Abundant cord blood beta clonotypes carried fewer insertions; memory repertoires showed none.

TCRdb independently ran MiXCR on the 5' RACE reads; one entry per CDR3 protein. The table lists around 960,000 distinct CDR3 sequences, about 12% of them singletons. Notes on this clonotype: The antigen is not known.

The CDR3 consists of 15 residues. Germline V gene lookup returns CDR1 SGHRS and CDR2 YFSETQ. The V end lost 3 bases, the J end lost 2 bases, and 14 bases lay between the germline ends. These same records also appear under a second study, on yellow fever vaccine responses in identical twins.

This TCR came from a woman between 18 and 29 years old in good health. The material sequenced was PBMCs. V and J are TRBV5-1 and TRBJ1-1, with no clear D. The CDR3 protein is CASSWGVELNTEAFF. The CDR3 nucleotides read TGCGCCAGCAGCTGGGGTGTAGAACTTAACACTGAAGCTTTCTTT.